The clone carrying this T cell receptor (beta chain) was recorded only once. These data originate in a study of CD8+ T cells in alopecia areata. The authors extracted RNA and reverse transcribed it into cDNA as the sequencing template. The method was immunoSEQ multiplex PCR; TCRdb's version includes in-frame clones alone and lacks a portion of them. Altogether 120,000 to 150,000 clones are present, over 45% being singletons, with the ten largest covering more than 6.5%. With V trimmed by 3 bases and J by 9 bases, 6 bases remained unmatched. The CDR3 sequence is 15 residues long. Per the germline V gene, CDR1 is MNHEY and CDR2 is SVGAGI.

Specimen: CD4+ T cells sorted from blood. The sequence came from a human donor with alopecia areata. The V gene is TRBV6-5, the J gene TRBJ2-1, with 12 bases matching TRBD2. The CDR3 bases are TGTGCCAGCAGTTATCTAGCGGGAGGGCCGGGTGAGCAGTTCTTC. It encodes CASSYLAGGPGEQFF.